These T cell receptor beta chains were read from a single sample in a study of shared clonotypes between healthy human individuals. TCRdb's copy holds only in-frame clones and misses some; the assay was immunoSEQ multiplex PCR. This repertoire shows under 2,500,000 clones, nearly 97% found once; its top ten account for more than 0.1%. The sequenced material came from naive CD4+ T cells sorted from blood. All receptors come from a young man in good health. CDR3s include the opening cysteine and the closing phenylalanine or tryptophan.

length | J | V | CDR3
15 | TRBJ1-2 | TRBV6-5 | CASSYVRQGNYGYTF
11 | TRBJ2-5 | TRBV7-2 | CASSETGAKYF
11 | TRBJ2-3 | TRBV20-1 | CSASGGDTQYF
13 | TRBJ2-7 | TRBV25-1 | CASSLGQGYEQYF
14 | TRBJ1-5 | TRBV30 | CAWSGTGGDQPQHF
19 | TRBJ2-1 | TRBV19 | CASSIAGLAGMGSYNEQFF
13 | TRBJ1-6 | TRBV30 | CAWSRDPNSPLHF
15 | TRBJ2-3 | TRBV28 | CASSLREKGTDTQYF
14 | TRBJ2-7 | TRBV5-4 | CASSPGQGHYEQYF
17 | TRBJ1-1 | TRBV5-6 | CASSLRQDGNAGAEAFF
13 | TRBJ1-1 | TRBV7-6 | CASSWSENTEAFF
16 | TRBJ1-6 | TRBV28 | CASSLRTGPYNSPLHF
17 | TRBJ1-6 | TRBV28 | CASSPGTQSSYNSPLHF
14 | TRBJ2-3 | TRBV18 | CASSLRAGPDTQYF
11 | TRBJ1-1 | TRBV30 | CAWSRQGEAFF
16 | TRBJ2-7 | TRBV5-1 | CASSLADRARSYEQYF
14 | TRBJ2-7 | TRBV9 | CASSVGWYSYEQYF
14 | TRBJ2-7 | TRBV5-1 | CASSSGTSGYEQYF
14 | TRBJ2-1 | TRBV28 | CASSAPIPPNEQFF
13 | TRBJ2-7 | TRBV10-1 | CASSQDRPYEQYF
16 | TRBJ1-4 | TRBV7-2 | CASSLRVGAGGEKLFF
16 | TRBJ2-3 | TRBV6-6 | CASSYLTGTGPDTQYF